These 32 T cell receptor beta chains share one sample of origin, sequenced in a study of glioma-infiltrating T cells. TCR alpha and beta CDR3 regions were amplified from RNA using iRepertoire nested multiplex PCR. TCRdb reprocessed the multiplex PCR reads with MiXCR, giving one entry per CDR3 protein. The sample has roughly 350,000 distinct CDR3 sequences; about two fifths are singletons. Sequenced input: glioma tissue, nonneoplastic brain tissue, or PBMCs (not recorded which). The receptor set was obtained from a human donor with low-grade glioma or glioblastoma, undergoing nonglioma brain surgery, or in good health (not recorded which).

A word on this clonotype: A much larger clonotype is one base distant, so this may be a read error. No conserved phenylalanine or tryptophan is present at the end of the CDR3, so a read error is the likely explanation. V is TRBV15 and J is TRBJ2-1; a possible D gene is TRBD2 (6 bases). The germline V and J ends were trimmed by 0 bases and 6 bases, with 9 bases remaining between them. Germline V gene data show CDR1 as LNHNV and CDR2 as YYDKDF (reference sequence). This CDR3 comprises 14 residues. CDR3 bases: TGTGCCACCAGCAGAGATGGGGACTTCAATGAGCAGTTCCTC. This codes for CATSRDGDFNEQFL.

This clonotype has only a few counts. The genes are TRBV7-9 and TRBJ2-1; D gene unclear. The CDR3 sequence is 14 residues long. Germline assignment: CDR1 SEHNR and CDR2 FQNEAQ (reference sequence). Trimming cost V 7 bases and J 3 bases, with 13 bases left between them. CDR3 DNA sequence: TGTGCCAGCACCAATAGGTACGGCTACAATGAGCAGTTCTTC. It is translated as CASTNRYGYNEQFF.

The chain joins TRBV5-4 to TRBJ1-1, with TRBD1 as a possible D gene (5 bases). Per the germline V gene, CDR1 is SGHNT and CDR2 is YYREEE (reference sequence). The CDR3 consists of 13 residues. The V and J ends lost 4 bases and 1 base respectively, with 8 bases between them. CDR3 protein: CASSQGPNTEAFF. The CDR3 region has the DNA TGTGCCAGCAGCCAGGGACCGAACACTGAAGCTTTCTTT. The complete variable domain, with remaining parts taken from reference TRBV5-4 and TRBJ1-1, reads ETGVTQSPTHLIKTRGQQVTLRCSSQSGHNTVSWYQQALGQGPQFIFQYYREEENGRGNFPPRFSGLQFPNYSSELNVNALELDDSALYLCASSQGPNTEAFFGQGTRLTVV.

This clonotype was seen only a few times. The gene calls are TRBV2 and TRBJ2-7, with unresolved D. Trimming took 0 bases from V and 6 from J, leaving 9 bases between them. CDR1 is SNHLY, CDR2 FYNNEI, per germline. The CDR3 extends over 13 amino acids. CDR3 nucleotide sequence: TGTGCCAGCAGTGAAGCGCTTGACGGCGAGCAGTACTTC. Translating it yields CASSEALDGEQYF.

This clonotype was detected only a few times. The CDR3 nucleotides are TGCAGTGCTAGCGCCCCAGTGTCCCTCAAGCAGTACTTC. The encoded protein is CSASAPVSLKQYF. This sequence joins TRBV20-1 and TRBJ2-7; no firm D call. There are 13 residues in the CDR3. The V end lost 3 bases, the J end lost 8 bases, and 17 bases lay between the germline ends. Germline V CDR1 and CDR2: DFQATT, SNEGSKA (reference sequence).

This clonotype was counted many times. The chain joins TRBV28 to TRBJ2-1, with D perhaps given as TRBD1 or TRBD2 (5 bases each). The CDR3 sequence is 14 residues long. Trimming removed 7 bases from V and 7 bases from J, with 17 bases in between. CDR1 MDHEN and CDR2 SYDVKM come from the germline V gene. CDR3 DNA sequence: TGTGCCAGCATCCGCGCCGGGACCAAGAATGAGCAGTTCTTC. Its protein product is CASIRAGTKNEQFF.

The chain has TRBV19 and TRBJ2-6, with 10 bases matching TRBD1. J gave up 0 bases and V 5 bases, and 10 bases lay outside the gene matches. The CDR3 has 19 residues. Germline assignment: CDR1 LNHDA and CDR2 SQIVND (reference sequence). As DNA, the CDR3 is TGTGCCAGTAGTTCGAACCGGGACAGGGGATTCTCTGGGGCCAACGTCCTGACTTTC. This codes for CASSSNRDRGFSGANVLTF.

This clonotype was found a few times. The V and J genes are TRBV4-2 and TRBJ2-2, with a tentative D call TRBD2 (6 bases). Germline V gene data show CDR1 as LGHNA and CDR2 as YNFKEQ. V lost 4 bases and J lost 0, with 12 bases in between. The length of the CDR3 is 16 residues. The CDR3 sequence is CASSPGTAPNTGELFF. The CDR3 region has the DNA TGTGCCAGCAGCCCCGGGACTGCACCGAACACCGGGGAGCTGTTTTTT.

The chain links TRBV6-1 to TRBJ1-2, with 8 nucleotides matching TRBD1. The CDR3 totals 14 residues. Germline V gene lookup returns CDR1 MNHNS and CDR2 SASEGT. J lost 4 bases, V lost 8 bases, and 9 bases had no gene match. The CDR3 is CASGLAGGSYGYTF. CDR3 in DNA: TGTGCCAGCGGTTTGGCAGGGGGCAGCTATGGCTACACCTTC.

In this sample, this clonotype turned up many times. The rearrangement joins TRBV7-2 to TRBJ1-1; D is ambiguous. CDR3 length: 12 residues. The germline gives CDR1 SGHTA, CDR2 FQGNSA. The V end was cut by 2 bases, the J end by 6 bases, with 7 bases between. This CDR3 reads CASSLQRSEAFF. CDR3 bases: TGTGCCAGCAGCTTACAACGGTCTGAAGCTTTCTTT.

Note on this clonotype: A read error may be the cause here, since a much bigger clone is one base away. The rearrangement joins TRBV6-8 to TRBJ1-1; D is undetermined. The length of the CDR3 is 13 residues. Germline values: CDR1 MNHGY, CDR2 SAAAGT. V was cut by 4 bases and J by 6 bases, with 12 bases left in between. The CDR3: CASSCFAIAEAFF. The CDR3 bases are TGTGCCAGCAGTTGCTTCGCTATCGCTGAAGCTTTCTTT.

This clonotype showed up many times. CDR3 residues: CASSPLPARGSAEAFF. The CDR3, as DNA: TGTGCCAGCAGTCCGCTGCCGGCCCGGGGGTCGGCTGAAGCTTTCTTT. J is TRBJ1-1 and V is TRBV28, with D perhaps TRBD1 (5 bases). V dropped 5 bases and J dropped 6 bases, with 22 bases sitting between them. This CDR3 spans 16 amino acids. CDR1 MDHEN and CDR2 SYDVKM come from the germline V gene. Combining the CDR3 with reference TRBV28 and TRBJ1-1 gives the whole variable domain DVKVTQSSRYLVKRTGEKVFLECVQDMDHENMFWYRQDPGLGLRLIYFSYDVKMKEKGDIPEGYSVSREKKERFSLILESASTNQTSMYLCASSPLPARGSAEAFFGQGTRLTVV.

For this clonotype: A read error may account for a junction end that differs from germline. The chain links TRBV7-9 to TRBJ1-2, with TRBD1 as a possible D gene (5 bases). This CDR3 comprises 13 residues. Germline V CDR1 and CDR2: SEHNR, FQNEAQ (reference sequence). CDR3 region: CAISFRQNYGYTF. CDR3 bases: TGTGCCATCAGCTTTCGACAGAACTATGGCTACACCTTC.

At least ten counts were recorded for this clonotype. The chain combines TRBV6-1 with TRBJ2-5; D gene unclear. The V end lost 3 bases, the J end lost 5 bases, and 13 bases lay between the germline ends. Germline CDR1 reads MNHNS; CDR2 reads SASEGT. The CDR3 has 14 residues. CDR3 in amino acids: CASSDSDGPETQYF. CDR3 in DNA: TGTGCCAGCAGTGACTCCGACGGGCCGGAGACCCAGTACTTC.

This clonotype came up a few times. The V call is TRBV4-3, the J call TRBJ2-3, with 10 nucleotides matching TRBD2. Germline-derived CDR1 and CDR2 are LGHNA and YSLEER. Losses at the gene ends were 2 bases for V and 5 bases for J; bases not matched to a gene: 4. The CDR3 is made up of 15 amino acids. DNA of the CDR3: TGCGCCAGCAGCCAATTAGCGGGAGGACAAGATACGCAGTATTTT. The encoded protein is CASSQLAGGQDTQYF.

In this sample, this clonotype turned up many times. V usage is TRBV27 and J usage is TRBJ2-5, with a possible D match to TRBD1 (5 bases). Trimming took off 5 bases at V and 5 bases at J, with 15 bases between the two ends. The CDR3 length is 14 residues. Germline V gene lookup returns CDR1 MNHEY and CDR2 SMNVEV (reference sequence). The chain's CDR3 is CASSLGIGAETQYF. CDR3 bases: TGTGCCAGCAGTCTGGGGATTGGGGCGGAGACCCAGTACTTC.

For this clonotype: A read error may be the cause here, since a much bigger clone is one base away. The chain couples TRBV6-5 to TRBJ2-3; D is uncertain. Trimming stripped 4 bases from V and 5 bases from J, with 13 bases between. The V gene's germline CDR1 is MNHEY and CDR2 SVGAGI. The CDR3 extends over 14 amino acids. Here the CDR3 reads CASSWSGYKDTQYF. The CDR3 coding sequence is TGTGCCAGCAGTTGGTCGGGTTACAAAGATACGCAGTATTTT.

This clonotype has at least ten counts. V and J are TRBV27 and TRBJ2-3, with 15 bases aligning to TRBD2. J was trimmed by 8 bases and V by 3 bases; bases with no gene match: 12. This CDR3 is 18 amino acids long. Germline CDR1 reads MNHEY; CDR2 reads SMNVEV (reference sequence). This CDR3 is CASSFDGLAGGPRGTQYF. In DNA form, the CDR3 reads TGTGCCAGCAGTTTCGACGGACTAGCGGGAGGGCCTCGTGGTACGCAGTATTTT.

This clonotype appeared many times. This sequence joins TRBV15 and TRBJ2-4; either TRBD1 or TRBD2 may fit D (5 bases each). V was pared by 0 bases and J by 5 bases, with 8 bases between. There are 14 residues in the CDR3. Germline values: CDR1 LNHNV, CDR2 YYDKDF (reference sequence). Here the CDR3 DNA reads TGTGCCACCAGCAGAGACGGGGCTCAAAACATTCAGTACTTC. Translation gives CATSRDGAQNIQYF.

As for this clonotype: Since a much larger clone is just one base distant, this may be a read error. The chain recombines TRBV28 with TRBJ2-2; D unresolved. The CDR3 has 17 amino acids. Trimming cost V 2 bases and J 0 bases, with 13 bases left between them. From germline, CDR1 is MDHEN and CDR2 SYDVKM. CDR3 residues: CASSLGRSVPNTGELFF. The CDR3 DNA reads as TGTGCCAGCAGTTTAGGCAGGAGCGTACCGAACACCGGGGAGCTGTTTTTT.

As regards this clonotype: This may stem from a read error, because a much larger clone lies one nucleotide away. Given the absence of the conserved phenylalanine or tryptophan at the CDR3 end, a read error is likely. The chain is built from TRBV7-2 and TRBJ2-1; no reliable D call. V gave up 1 base and J gave up 4 bases, with 2 bases separating them. Germline V lookup: CDR1 SGHTA, CDR2 FQGNSA. This CDR3 spans 12 amino acids. The CDR3 sequence is CASSLDYNEQFL. CDR3 bases: TGTGCCAGCAGCTTAGATTACAATGAGCAGTTCCTC.

V and J are TRBV5-4 and TRBJ2-1; weak D call: TRBD1 (5 bases). Between the trimmed V and J ends, which lost 4 bases and 0 bases, there was a span of 14 bases. This CDR3 comprises 16 residues. Germline-derived CDR1 and CDR2 are SGHNT and YYREEE (reference sequence). The CDR3 spells CASSADRPSSYNEQFF. CDR3 sequence (DNA): TGTGCCAGCAGCGCCGACAGACCGAGCTCCTACAATGAGCAGTTCTTC. The full variable domain, its missing parts supplied by reference TRBV5-4 and TRBJ2-1, is ETGVTQSPTHLIKTRGQQVTLRCSSQSGHNTVSWYQQALGQGPQFIFQYYREEENGRGNFPPRFSGLQFPNYSSELNVNALELDDSALYLCASSADRPSSYNEQFFGPGTRLTVL.

This clonotype has only one observation. The CDR3 end shows no conserved phenylalanine or tryptophan, and so a read error is likely. CDR3 in DNA: TGTGCCAGCAGTAGGGGACTAGCGGGAGCCTACGAGCAGTACTCC. Its protein product is CASSRGLAGAYEQYS. V usage is TRBV28 and J usage is TRBJ2-7, with TRBD2 matching 14 bases. The V and J ends lost 5 bases and 2 bases, in that order; junction bases with no gene match: 2. Germline V gives CDR1 MDHEN, CDR2 SYDVKM. This CDR3 has 15 amino acids.

The sample holds many counts of this clonotype. The chain combines TRBV4-3 with TRBJ2-7; unclear D gene. Germline V gene sequence: CDR1 LGHNA, CDR2 YSLEER. V gave up 0 bases and J gave up 2 bases, with 8 bases separating them. This CDR3 spans 14 amino acids. CDR3 sequence: CASSQDGIAYEQYF. CDR3 sequence (DNA): TGCGCCAGCAGCCAAGATGGGATAGCCTACGAGCAGTACTTC.

The genes are TRBV7-9 and TRBJ1-2; D remains unclear. Deletions cut 5 bases from V and 4 bases from J, with 14 bases between. CDR3 length equals 14 residues. Germline V CDR1 and CDR2: SEHNR, FQNEAQ (reference sequence). The DNA of the CDR3 is TGTGCCAGCAGCCTCTCGACAAGTGGCTATGGCTACACCTTC. It specifies CASSLSTSGYGYTF.

The chain combines TRBV11-2 with TRBJ2-7; TRBD2 matches 7 bases. The CDR3 length is 15 residues. Germline V gene sequence: CDR1 SGHAT, CDR2 FQNNGV. J gave up 0 bases and V 5 bases, and 7 bases lay outside the gene matches. This CDR3 is CASSALAVSSYEQYF. Written as DNA, the CDR3 is TGTGCCAGCAGCGCGCTAGCGGTAAGCTCCTACGAGCAGTACTTC. Variable domain in full (rest from reference TRBV11-2 and TRBJ2-7): EAGVAQSPRYKIIEKRQSVAFWCNPISGHATLYWYQQILGQGPKLLIQFQNNGVVDDSQLPKDRFSAERLKGVDSTLKIQPAKLEDSAVYLCASSALAVSSYEQYFGPGTRLTVT.

V usage is TRBV4-2 and J usage is TRBJ2-7; 10 nucleotides agree with TRBD2. This CDR3 has 14 amino acids. Germline CDR1 is LGHNA and CDR2 is YNFKEQ. With 4 bases clipped from V and 7 bases from J, the junction kept 7 bases outside the gene matches. The CDR3 sequence is CASSPSGGLTEQYF. CDR3 nucleotides: TGTGCCAGCAGCCCTAGCGGGGGTCTTACAGAGCAGTACTTC.

The sample holds a few counts of this clonotype. The gene calls are TRBV27 and TRBJ1-5, with 9 positions matching TRBD1. Trimming at V came to 5 bases and at J to 0 bases, leaving 11 bases not matched to a gene. This CDR3 spans 18 amino acids. CDR1 and CDR2 (germline): MNHEY, SMNVEV (reference sequence). For the CDR3, the DNA is TGTGCCAGCAGTGCCCCGGAGGACAGGGGCTATAGCAATCAGCCCCAGCATTTT. Translation: CASSAPEDRGYSNQPQHF.

The table lists this clonotype with many counts. V and J are TRBV7-9 and TRBJ2-1; unclear D gene. Germline V gene sequence: CDR1 SEHNR, CDR2 FQNEAQ (reference sequence). The CDR3 consists of 11 residues. The V end was cut by 7 bases, the J end by 3 bases, with 4 bases between. CDR3 in DNA: TGTGCCAGCACGGACTACAATGAGCAGTTCTTC. Protein product: CASTDYNEQFF.

Worth noting for this clonotype: Sequence at one end of the junction differs from germline and may be a read error. The chain links TRBV6-1 to TRBJ2-1; the D gene is possibly TRBD2 (6 bases). This CDR3 comprises 15 residues. Germline CDR1 is MNHNS and CDR2 is SASEGT. CDR3 in amino acids: CASSPGGAFWGEKFF. The CDR3 DNA sequence: TGTGCCAGCAGCCCCGGCGGGGCATTCTGGGGTGAGAAGTTCTTC.

This clonotype was seen repeatedly, ten times or more. The chain combines TRBV28 with TRBJ1-1; D not resolved. The germline gives CDR1 MDHEN, CDR2 SYDVKM. With 6 bases removed from V and 0 bases from J, the gap between germline ends came to 20 bases. CDR3 length: 17 amino acids. CDR3 DNA: TGTGCCAGCAGGACCTTAGGACTGACTAGCATGAACACTGAAGCTTTCTTT. Translation: CASRTLGLTSMNTEAFF.

V usage is TRBV2 and J usage is TRBJ2-7; TRBD1 agrees at 8 bases. Germline assignment: CDR1 SNHLY and CDR2 FYNNEI. Trimming took 5 bases from V and 3 from J; bases not matched to a gene: 12. The CDR3 totals 16 residues. The CDR3 sequence: CASSPRRGQDLYEQYF. Here the CDR3 DNA reads TGTGCCAGCAGTCCACGGAGGGGACAGGACCTCTACGAGCAGTACTTC.